The 4 T cell receptor gamma chains below come from one sample, sequenced in a study of gamma delta lymphoproliferative disorders and STAT genes. Sequencing used genomic DNA taken from PBMCs of patients and controls. TCRdb reprocessed the multiplex PCR reads through CATT. This sample has some 1,200 gamma-chain clones, with about 15% found just once. Sequences were obtained from blood. These receptors originate from a human donor in good health.

In this sample, this clone is medium-sized. The V segment is TRGV8, and no J call was made. The CDR3 length is 10 residues. Germline lookup yields CDR1 VENAVY and CDR2 YDSYNSRV. Written as DNA, the CDR3 is TGTGCCACCTGGGATAGCCCGGGACTCTTT. Amino acid sequence: CATWDSPGLF.

In the case of this clone: The TCRdb protein, from a much larger clone, departs from this DNA's translation at residue 3, likely by read error; the protein shown derives from the DNA. The rearrangement links TRGV8 to TRGJP1. The J gene is not listed in TCRdb, so it was assigned here from a DNA match to germline. This CDR3 has 13 residues. CDR1 is VENAVY and CDR2 is YDSYNSRV in the germline V gene. The CDR3 sequence: CAPWDTTGWFKIF. The CDR3 nucleotides read TGTGCCCCCTGGGATACCACTGGTTGGTTCAAGATATTT.

In this sample, this clone turned up a few times. A far larger clone differs by one base, so this is likely a read error. Additional DNA sequences in this sample encode the identical CDR3. The CDR3 reads CATCGGNYYKKLF. Written as DNA, the CDR3 is TGTGCCACCTGCGGTGGGAATTATTATAAGAAGCTCTTT. The J segment was not called; the V segment is TRGV4. Looked up from germline, CDR1 is EGSTGY and CDR2 is YDSYTSSV. CDR3 length: 13 residues.

By its share, this clone is medium-sized. The same CDR3 also results from other DNA sequences found in this sample. This chain connects TRGV2 to TRGJ1 or TRGJ2. In the absence of a J gene in TCRdb, the DNA was matched to germline to assign it here. The CDR3 totals 14 residues. Germline trimming cut 1 base from V and 0 bases from J; bases unmatched to any gene: 3. CDR1 is EGSNGY, CDR2 YDSYNSKV, per germline. CDR3 amino acids: CATWDGLNYYKKLF. The CDR3 nucleotides read TGTGCCACCTGGGACGGCTTGAATTATTATAAGAAACTCTTT.